The clone carrying this T cell receptor beta chain has only a few counts. Its antigen is not known. TCRdb re-analysed the RACE reads in MiXCR, keeping a single row per CDR3 protein. The sample contains over 70,000 distinct CDR3 sequences, 11% of which appear only once. These data originate in a study of human T cells and chemical hapten exposure. General study points: Relative to controls, expanded TCRs formed significantly more large CDR3 similarity clusters.

As to time point: patch test 2, 6 weeks after DPC sensitization. As for treatment: therapeutic diphenylcyclopropenone sensitization with weekly scalp DPC. The germline V gene has CDR1 SQVTM and CDR2 ANQGSEA. CDR3 length equals 11 residues. V lost 6 bases and J lost 6; bases outside the gene matches: 5. The sequences come from whole blood, collected in connection with sensitization to the hapten diphenylcyclopropenone (DPC). This TCR was sampled from a man in his late teens or twenties with alopecia areata. Some clones in this sample may be carry-over from other donors' samples. The chain joins TRBV29-1 to TRBJ2-7; 7 nucleotides agree with TRBD1. The CDR3: CSVTGAGEQYF. In DNA, the CDR3 is TGCAGCGTCACAGGGGCGGGCGAGCAGTACTTC.